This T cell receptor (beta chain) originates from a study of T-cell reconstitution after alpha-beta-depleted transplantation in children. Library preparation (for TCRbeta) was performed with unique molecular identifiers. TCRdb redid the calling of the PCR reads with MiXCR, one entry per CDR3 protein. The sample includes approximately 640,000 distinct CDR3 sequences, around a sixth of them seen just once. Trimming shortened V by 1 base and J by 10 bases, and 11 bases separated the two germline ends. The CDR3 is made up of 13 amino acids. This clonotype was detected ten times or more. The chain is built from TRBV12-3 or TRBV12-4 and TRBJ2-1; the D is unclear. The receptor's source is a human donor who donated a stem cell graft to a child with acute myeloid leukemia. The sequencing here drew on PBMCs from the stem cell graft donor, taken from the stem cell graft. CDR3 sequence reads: CASSLEQWTEQFF. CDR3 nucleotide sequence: TGTGCCAGCAGTTTAGAACAATGGACGGAGCAGTTCTTC.